Presented here are 18 T cell receptor beta chains from one specimen sequenced in a study of T cells in Graves' hyperthyroidism and ophthalmopathy. Authors of the study amplified TCR beta CDR3 regions from RNA transcripts. Carried out on the TCR CDR3, a first-round RT-PCR used the HTBI primer set. TCRdb called the multiplex PCR reads again in MiXCR, with one record for every CDR3 protein. The sample lists roughly 700,000 distinct CDR3 sequences, about 18% occurring once. Material: blood. Receptor source: a man aged 50-60 years with Graves' hyperthyroidism.

This clonotype was counted at least ten times. This chain joins TRBV20-1 and TRBJ2-1; the match to TRBD2 covers 11 bases. CDR1 is DFQATT and CDR2 is SNEGSKA in the germline V gene (reference sequence). Unmatched junction bases numbered 11, after V lost 0 bases and J lost 4 bases. The CDR3 loop spans 18 amino acids. Here the CDR3 reads CSARDLLAGVSGYNEQFF. CDR3 DNA sequence: TGCAGTGCTAGAGATCTACTAGCGGGAGTATCTGGGTACAATGAGCAGTTCTTC.

The J gene is TRBJ2-1, the V gene TRBV10-3, with 9 bases that match TRBD2. The V gene's germline CDR1 is ENHRY and CDR2 SYGVKD. With V trimmed by 1 base and J by 7 bases, 11 bases remained unmatched. The CDR3 is 17 amino acids. The CDR3 sequence is CAISEWGGRASWNEQFF. Written as DNA, the CDR3 is TGTGCCATCAGTGAGTGGGGCGGGAGGGCGTCTTGGAATGAGCAGTTCTTC.

The sample holds many counts of this clonotype. V and J are TRBV27 and TRBJ2-7; D ambiguous. Trimming left V 5 bases short and J 0 bases short, with 8 bases between. The CDR3 length is 13 residues. From germline, CDR1 is MNHEY and CDR2 SMNVEV (reference sequence). CDR3 region: CASSNPPSYEQYF. The DNA for the CDR3 is TGTGCCAGCAGTAACCCACCCTCCTACGAGCAGTACTTC.

This clonotype was detected many times. V usage is TRBV7-9 and J usage is TRBJ2-3, with 8 bases that match TRBD1. V lost 1 base, J lost 6 bases, and 6 bases stayed unmatched. The CDR3 totals 15 residues. Per germline, CDR1 SEHNR and CDR2 FQNEAQ (reference sequence). Here the CDR3 reads CASSLGGQGLDTQYF. CDR3 coding DNA: TGTGCCAGCAGCTTAGGTGGACAGGGTTTGGATACGCAGTATTTT.

This clonotype was counted a few times. V is TRBV6-1 and J is TRBJ1-2; D might be TRBD1 (5 bases). The CDR3 is made up of 14 amino acids. Germline assignment: CDR1 MNHNS and CDR2 SASEGT. V gave up 6 bases and J gave up 7 bases, with 18 bases separating them. The CDR3 reads CASSPRAREVGYTF. The CDR3 region has the DNA TGTGCCAGCAGCCCCAGGGCCAGGGAGGTTGGCTACACCTTC.

This clonotype was counted a few times. In this CDR3 the conserved last residue, phenylalanine or tryptophan, is missing, so a read error is likely. The chain employs TRBV20-1 and TRBJ2-7; 9 nucleotides align to TRBD1. V was clipped by 6 bases and J by 2 bases; unmatched bases: 8. The CDR3 is 14 residues long. Per germline, CDR1 DFQATT and CDR2 SNEGSKA (reference sequence). CDR3 region: CSAEPGQGTYEQYL. For the CDR3, the DNA is TGCAGTGCGGAGCCGGGACAGGGAACCTACGAGCAGTACCTC.

This clonotype was recorded a few times. This sequence joins TRBV11-2 and TRBJ1-1; 10 bases are shared with TRBD1. The CDR3 has 18 residues. V shed 5 bases and J 0 bases; nucleotides not matched to a gene: 12. Germline values: CDR1 SGHAT, CDR2 FQNNGV. CDR3 DNA sequence: TGTGCCAGCAGCCCTGGCTGGACAGGGGGATTAATGAACACTGAAGCTTTCTTT. Encoded protein: CASSPGWTGGLMNTEAFF.

Ten or more counts support this clonotype. The genes are TRBV7-2 and TRBJ2-1; D is unclear. This CDR3 has 14 amino acids. Trimming removed 0 bases at V and 7 bases at J, with 10 bases between. Germline values: CDR1 SGHTA, CDR2 FQGNSA. CDR3 nucleotides: TGTGCCAGCAGCTTAGCCCTTCCCGGGAATGAGCAGTTCTTC. Encoded protein: CASSLALPGNEQFF.

The chain is built from TRBV20-1 and TRBJ1-5, with TRBD1 matching over 11 bases. The germline V gene encodes CDR1 DFQATT and CDR2 SNEGSKA (reference sequence). Unmatched junction bases numbered 15, after V lost 5 bases and J lost 6 bases. The CDR3 consists of 17 residues. The CDR3 nucleotides are TGCAGTGCTTTCCAAGCCGGGACAGGGGGGCTTGGTCAGCCCCAGCATTTT. Its translation is CSAFQAGTGGLGQPQHF.

Many counts were recorded for this clonotype. The DNA of the CDR3 is TGTGCCAGCAGCTCGGGGACGATACAAGAGACCCAGTACTTC. Its translation is CASSSGTIQETQYF. The rearrangement links TRBV7-9 to TRBJ2-5, with D perhaps being TRBD1 or TRBD2 (5 bases each). V lost 4 bases and J 2 bases, leaving 11 bases between the germline ends. CDR3 length equals 14 residues. Germline V lookup: CDR1 SEHNR, CDR2 FQNEAQ (reference sequence).

This clonotype has a handful of counts. The final CDR3 position lacks the conserved phenylalanine or tryptophan, pointing to a likely read error. The chain has TRBV28 and TRBJ1-5, with TRBD1 as a possible D gene (5 bases). The CDR3 consists of 17 residues. Trimming cost V 2 bases and J 0 bases, with 14 bases left between them. Germline V gene lookup returns CDR1 MDHEN and CDR2 SYDVKM. The CDR3 DNA reads as TGTGCCAGCAGTTTAACTTCGGGACGGTATAGCAATCAGCCCCAGCATCTT. This gives the protein CASSLTSGRYSNQPQHL.

This clonotype was seen ten or more times. V gene TRBV5-6 combines with J gene TRBJ2-7; 12 bases match TRBD1. Germline CDR1 SGHDT, CDR2 YYEEEE. This CDR3 has 18 residues. V trimming: 3 bases; J trimming: 0 bases; junction bases outside the gene matches: 10. The CDR3 coding sequence is TGTGCCAGCAGCTCCGGGACAGGGGGCGTTCGAAGCTCCTACGAGCAGTACTTC. This translates into CASSSGTGGVRSSYEQYF.

This clonotype was observed at least ten times. The V call is TRBV5-1, the J call TRBJ1-1, with D perhaps TRBD1 (6 bases). CDR1 and CDR2 (germline): SGHRS, YFSETQ. The CDR3 spans 15 residues. The ends were cut back, 4 bases at V and 0 bases at J, with 13 bases in the middle. DNA of the CDR3: TGCGCCAGCAGCACAAACAGGGAAGTGAACACTGAAGCTTTCTTT. Protein product: CASSTNREVNTEAFF.

As to this clonotype: A much more abundant neighbour one base away suggests this may be a read error. This chain uses TRBV12-3 or TRBV12-4 with TRBJ2-3; D assignment may be TRBD1 or TRBD2 (5 bases each). The V gene lost 5 bases and the J gene lost 4 bases, with 16 bases spanning the gap. The CDR3 consists of 15 residues. The CDR3 bases are TGTGCCAGCAGTGAGTCGTGGCAGGGACCAGATACGCAGTATTTT. Translating it yields CASSESWQGPDTQYF.

This clonotype was counted only a few times. The chain joins TRBV30 to TRBJ2-3, with 8 bases lining up with TRBD1. Germline values: CDR1 GTSNPN, CDR2 SVGIG (reference sequence). The CDR3 totals 14 residues. V was clipped by 4 bases and J by 4 bases; unmatched bases: 7. CDR3 residues: CAWTDGQGPDTQYF. CDR3 in DNA: TGTGCCTGGACGGATGGACAGGGTCCAGATACGCAGTATTTT.

This clonotype has a count of ten or more. The rearrangement joins TRBV7-8 to TRBJ2-7, with TRBD1 matching 7 bases. Looked up from germline, CDR1 is SGHVS and CDR2 is FQNEAQ. Trimming cost V 4 bases and J 2 bases; bases outside gene matches: 8. The CDR3 length is 15 residues. For the CDR3, the DNA is TGTGCCAGCAGCTCGAACAGGGGTAGCGCCTACGAGCAGTACTTC. Amino acids: CASSSNRGSAYEQYF.

The V gene is TRBV6-5, the J gene TRBJ1-5; TRBD1 is a possible D gene (6 bases). V lost 2 bases and J 4 bases, leaving 12 bases between the germline ends. The CDR3 covers 15 residues. Germline V gene data show CDR1 as MNHEY and CDR2 as SVGAGI. In DNA form, the CDR3 reads TGTGCCAGCAGTTACAACGGGGGCCTTAATCAGCCCCAGCATTTT. Protein sequence: CASSYNGGLNQPQHF.

This chain uses TRBV7-3 with TRBJ2-7; 14 nucleotides line up with TRBD2. Germline CDR1 is SGHTA and CDR2 is FQGTGA. V trimming: 5 bases; J trimming: 4 bases; junction bases outside the gene matches: 4. The CDR3 is made up of 15 amino acids. The CDR3 bases are TGTGCCAGCAGCAGACTAGCGGGAGGGTTATACGAGCAGTACTTC. Translation: CASSRLAGGLYEQYF.